Listed here are 28 T cell receptor beta chains from one sample, sequenced in a study of T cells in Graves' hyperthyroidism and ophthalmopathy. From RNA transcripts, TCR beta CDR3 regions were amplified. HTBI primers were used for first-round RT-PCR of the TCR CDR3. TCRdb re-called the multiplex PCR reads with MiXCR, one entry per CDR3 protein. The table shows about 570,000 distinct CDR3 sequences, with 46% occurring only once. Sample: peripheral blood or thyroid tissue (not recorded which). The receptors were gathered from an adult woman with Graves' disease, either hyperthyroidism or ophthalmopathy (not recorded which).

This clonotype showed up many times. The V and J genes are TRBV9 and TRBJ1-4; D remains ambiguous. The CDR3 is made up of 15 amino acids. Per the germline V gene, CDR1 is SGDLS and CDR2 is YYNGEE. Trimming removed 3 bases at V and 7 bases at J, with 16 bases between. CDR3 DNA sequence: TGTGCCAGCAGCGACGGGCTGGGAGTAGGTGAAAAACTGTTTTTT. Translation gives CASSDGLGVGEKLFF.

This clonotype occurred many times. The CDR3 is CAISESLTGANVLTF. CDR3 DNA sequence: TGTGCCATCAGTGAGTCGCTTACTGGGGCCAACGTCCTGACTTTC. V and J are TRBV10-3 and TRBJ2-6; the D is unclear. The CDR3 is made up of 15 amino acids. CDR1 is ENHRY, CDR2 SYGVKD, per germline. V lost 0 bases to trimming and J lost 2 bases, with 5 bases between them.

This clonotype was detected ten times or more. The chain is built from TRBV13 and TRBJ2-7, with D maybe TRBD2 (5 bases). Germline CDR1 PRHDT, CDR2 FYEKMQ (reference sequence). This CDR3 has 15 residues. Trimming removed 6 bases at V and 2 bases at J, with 17 bases between. The CDR3 DNA is TGTGCCAGCAGTAAGAGAGGGCACTCTCCCTACGAGCAGTACTTC. The encoded protein is CASSKRGHSPYEQYF.

This chain uses TRBV25-1 with TRBJ1-4; D remains unclear. Germline V gene lookup returns CDR1 MGHDK and CDR2 SYGVNS. This CDR3 is 15 amino acids long. V was trimmed by 6 bases and J by 8 bases, leaving 19 bases between them. The CDR3 nucleotides read TGTGCCAGCAGCGGCAGCGGGCCCCCGAAAGAAAAACTGTTTTTT. Translating it yields CASSGSGPPKEKLFF.

V gene TRBV27 combines with J gene TRBJ1-4; D not resolved. Germline CDR1 reads MNHEY; CDR2 reads SMNVEV (reference sequence). Trimming took 6 bases from V and 4 from J, leaving 15 bases between them. This CDR3 is built from 15 residues. Here the CDR3 DNA reads TGTGCCAGCAGACCCGTTCGGAGCTATAATGAAAAACTGTTTTTT. Protein: CASRPVRSYNEKLFF.

This clonotype was detected ten times or more. This chain links TRBV20-1 with TRBJ2-7; D gene uncertain. Germline CDR1 is DFQATT and CDR2 is SNEGSKA (reference sequence). Trimming removed 3 bases from V and 3 bases from J, with 9 bases in between. The CDR3 is made up of 12 amino acids. CDR3 coding DNA: TGCAGTGCTAGGATGGGGAACTACGAGCAGTACTTC. It encodes CSARMGNYEQYF.

In this sample, this clonotype turned up many times. The genes are TRBV25-1 and TRBJ1-1; weak D call: TRBD1 (5 bases). This CDR3 has 15 amino acids. The V gene's germline CDR1 is MGHDK and CDR2 SYGVNS. V dropped 1 base and J dropped 1 base, with 10 bases sitting between them. CDR3 residues: CASSELWGRNTEAFF. The CDR3 region has the DNA TGTGCCAGCAGTGAATTGTGGGGACGGAACACTGAAGCTTTCTTT.

This clonotype has just a few counts. The rearrangement joins TRBV19 to TRBJ2-3; perhaps TRBD2 as D (5 bases). V dropped 7 bases and J dropped 6 bases, with 14 bases sitting between them. The CDR3 contains 13 residues. The germline CDR1 and CDR2 sequences are LNHDA and SQIVND (reference sequence). As DNA, the CDR3 is TGTGCCAGTACAAGCGGAGGAAGGGATACGCAGTATTTT. Translated: CASTSGGRDTQYF.

The chain couples TRBV25-1 to TRBJ1-6; no firm D call. CDR1 and CDR2 (germline): MGHDK, SYGVNS. The CDR3 spans 14 residues. With 4 bases removed from V and 10 bases from J, the gap between germline ends came to 14 bases. The CDR3 sequence is CASSAREVDSPLHF. The CDR3 DNA is TGTGCCAGCAGTGCTAGAGAGGTGGACTCACCCCTCCACTTT.

The chain joins TRBV19 to TRBJ1-5; D unresolved. CDR1 and CDR2 (germline): LNHDA, SQIVND (reference sequence). Trimming took off 11 bases at V and 0 bases at J, with 29 bases between the two ends. There are 19 residues in the CDR3. This CDR3 is CAARDFLTDTQYSNQPQHF. CDR3 DNA sequence: TGTGCCGCTCGAGACTTCCTCACAGATACGCAGTATAGCAATCAGCCCCAGCATTTT.

The rearrangement uses TRBV7-9 and TRBJ2-3, with 7 bases matching TRBD1. CDR1 is SEHNR, CDR2 FQNEAQ, per germline (reference sequence). This CDR3 comprises 16 residues. With V trimmed by 0 bases and J by 2 bases, 5 bases remained unmatched. The CDR3 here is CASSLAQGGYTDTQYF. The CDR3 region has the DNA TGTGCCAGCAGCTTAGCCCAAGGGGGCTACACAGATACGCAGTATTTT.

This clonotype was recorded many times. The chain is built from TRBV5-1 and TRBJ2-7; 8 bases match TRBD2. Germline V gene sequence: CDR1 SGHRS, CDR2 YFSETQ. V shed 0 bases, J shed 2 bases, and the junction held 7 bases outside the gene matches. This CDR3 is 16 amino acids long. The CDR3 nucleotides are TGCGCCAGCAGCTTGGGGACGGGAGGGCCGGCCTACGAGCAGTACTTC. It encodes CASSLGTGGPAYEQYF.

Only one count was recorded for this clonotype. The chain joins TRBV10-3 to TRBJ2-5, with D perhaps matching TRBD1 (6 bases). Germline V gene sequence: CDR1 ENHRY, CDR2 SYGVKD. V was shortened by 4 bases and J by 2 bases, with 11 bases between the two germline ends. The CDR3 is 14 amino acids. Written as DNA, the CDR3 is TGTGCCATCAGTGGTTCCGGACAGCAAGAGACCCAGTACTTC. Translation: CAISGSGQQETQYF.

This clonotype was picked up many times. This chain uses TRBV9 with TRBJ1-4; TRBD1 agrees at 7 bases. Unmatched junction bases numbered 8, after V lost 4 bases and J lost 11 bases. The CDR3 runs to 13 residues. Germline V gene lookup returns CDR1 SGDLS and CDR2 YYNGEE. In nucleotides, the CDR3 is TGTGCCAGCAGCCCAGGGGGGGATTGGAAACTGTTTTTT. Its protein is CASSPGGDWKLFF. Full variable domain (rest looked up from reference TRBV9 and TRBJ1-4): DSGVTQTPKHLITATGQRVTLRCSPRSGDLSVYWYQQSLDQGLQFLIQYYNGEERAKGNILERFSAQQFPDLHSELNLSSLELGDSALYFCASSPGGDWKLFFGSGTQLSVL.

This clonotype was found a few times. J is TRBJ2-5 and V is TRBV10-3; D is perhaps TRBD2 (5 bases). The V end was cut by 4 bases, the J end by 5 bases, with 11 bases between. Germline V lookup: CDR1 ENHRY, CDR2 SYGVKD. This CDR3 has 13 amino acids. The CDR3 DNA sequence: TGTGCCATCAGTGCGGGGATGATGGAGACCCAGTACTTC. Its translation: CAISAGMMETQYF.

This clonotype was seen repeatedly, ten times or more. J is TRBJ1-6 and V is TRBV10-2; D remains ambiguous. V gave up 3 bases and J gave up 10 bases, with 7 bases separating them. This CDR3 contains 12 residues. In germline, CDR1 is WSHSY, CDR2 SAAADI. CDR3 region: CASSEYPSPLHF. The CDR3 DNA follows: TGCGCCAGCAGTGAATACCCCTCACCCCTCCACTTT.

This clonotype showed up many times. The CDR3 bases are TGTGCCAGCAAGTACGATCCGAACAGGCTCGACGAGCAGTACTTC. This translates into CASKYDPNRLDEQYF. The chain recombines TRBV7-8 with TRBJ2-7; tentative D call: TRBD1 (5 bases). V dropped 7 bases and J dropped 5 bases, with 21 bases sitting between them. CDR1 SGHVS and CDR2 FQNEAQ come from the germline V gene. The CDR3 covers 15 residues.

This clonotype has at least ten counts. This chain links TRBV5-6 with TRBJ2-7; no firm D call. CDR3 length: 14 residues. V lost 2 bases and J lost 7, with 16 bases in between. Germline-derived CDR1 and CDR2 are SGHDT and YYEEEE. The DNA of the CDR3 is TGTGCCAGCAGCTTTTCGGACGACACTGGGGAGCAGTACTTC. It is translated as CASSFSDDTGEQYF. Full variable domain (outside the CDR3, taken from reference TRBV5-6 and TRBJ2-7): DAGVTQSPTHLIKTRGQQVTLRCSPKSGHDTVSWYQQALGQGPQFIFQYYEEEERQRGNFPDRFSGHQFPNYSSELNVNALLLGDSALYLCASSFSDDTGEQYFGPGTRLTVT.

In this sample, this clonotype turned up many times. The chain joins TRBV12-3 or TRBV12-4 to TRBJ1-1; D ambiguous. The CDR3 is 15 residues long. The V end lost 6 bases, the J end lost 0 bases, and 14 bases lay between the germline ends. The CDR3 sequence: CASRISWGLNTEAFF. The CDR3 DNA reads as TGTGCCAGCAGGATCTCGTGGGGTTTGAACACTGAAGCTTTCTTT.

With respect to this clonotype: At one end the junction does not follow the germline gene, possibly because of a read error. This chain links TRBV7-9 with TRBJ2-5; TRBD2 aligns across 8 bases. Per germline, CDR1 SEHNR and CDR2 FQNEAQ (reference sequence). The CDR3 is made up of 13 amino acids. CDR3 in DNA: TGTGCCAGCAGCATAGCGGGGCGGGAGACCCAGTACTTC. Its protein is CASSIAGRETQYF.

This chain links TRBV20-1 with TRBJ2-7; D is possibly TRBD2 (6 bases). The CDR3 loop spans 13 amino acids. V lost 0 bases and J 5 bases, leaving 11 bases between the germline ends. Germline V gene lookup returns CDR1 DFQATT and CDR2 SNEGSKA (reference sequence). CDR3 protein: CSAREPRLDEQYF. CDR3 bases: TGCAGTGCTAGAGAGCCCCGACTAGACGAGCAGTACTTC.

This clonotype occurred many times. The chain employs TRBV14 and TRBJ2-7; maybe TRBD1 (6 bases). Germline assignment: CDR1 SGHDN and CDR2 FVKESK. V was cut by 1 base and J by 2 bases, with 12 bases left in between. This CDR3 is 15 amino acids long. CDR3 DNA sequence: TGTGCCAGCAGCCAAGCCCTGACAGGAGCCTACGAGCAGTACTTC. It is translated as CASSQALTGAYEQYF.

The chain carries TRBV20-1 and TRBJ2-5, with a possible D match to TRBD2 (6 bases). The V end lost 2 bases, the J end lost 3 bases, and 16 bases lay between the germline ends. CDR3 length: 15 residues. CDR1 DFQATT and CDR2 SNEGSKA come from the germline V gene (reference sequence). The CDR3 nucleotides read TGCAGTGCTAGATCCTGGGGACTGACTAAAGAGACCCAGTACTTC. It specifies CSARSWGLTKETQYF.

A word on this clonotype: A read error may explain this, as a much larger clone is one base away. The chain uses TRBV12-3 or TRBV12-4 and TRBJ1-5; perhaps TRBD1 as D (5 bases). The V end lost 11 bases, the J end lost 7 bases, and 18 bases lay between the germline ends. The length of the CDR3 is 13 residues. The CDR3 loop is CAGTLAGVQPQHF. CDR3 bases: TGTGCCGGCACCCTCGCGGGGGTACAGCCCCAGCATTTT.

The V call is TRBV7-6, the J call TRBJ1-1; D not certain. Trimming removed 0 bases at V and 7 bases at J, with 9 bases between. In germline, CDR1 is SGHVS, CDR2 FNYEAQ. This CDR3 is built from 13 residues. The CDR3 is CASSLAADREAFF. CDR3 DNA sequence: TGTGCCAGCAGCTTAGCAGCAGATCGTGAAGCTTTCTTT. Drawing the rest from reference TRBV7-6 and TRBJ1-1, the complete variable domain is GAGVSQSPRYKVTKRGQDVALRCDPISGHVSLYWYRQALGQGPEFLTYFNYEAQQDKSGLPNDRFSAERPEGSISTLTIQRTEQRDSAMYRCASSLAADREAFFGQGTRLTVV.

The sample holds many counts of this clonotype. This chain connects TRBV5-1 to TRBJ1-2, with 9 bases matching TRBD1. The V gene end was trimmed by 0 bases and the J gene end by 8 bases; junction bases not matched to a gene: 5. Germline CDR1 reads SGHRS; CDR2 reads YFSETQ. The CDR3 has 14 amino acids. The CDR3 bases are TGCGCCAGCAGCTTGGAGGGACAGGGTGACGGCTACACCTTC. It codes for CASSLEGQGDGYTF.

This clonotype was seen more than once but under ten times. The rearrangement links TRBV7-9 to TRBJ1-1; maybe TRBD1 (5 bases). Trimming took off 1 base at V and 1 base at J, with 10 bases between the two ends. CDR1 is SEHNR, CDR2 FQNEAQ, per germline (reference sequence). The CDR3 extends over 15 amino acids. In DNA, the CDR3 is TGTGCCAGCAGCTTAGTTGGGACCGCGAACACTGAAGCTTTCTTT. Its protein product is CASSLVGTANTEAFF. The full variable domain, in which reference TRBV7-9 and TRBJ1-1 provide the parts outside the CDR3, is DTGVSQNPRHKITKRGQNVTFRCDPISEHNRLYWYRQTLGQGPEFLTYFQNEAQLEKSRLLSDRFSAERPKGSFSTLEIQRTEQGDSAMYLCASSLVGTANTEAFFGQGTRLTVV.

This clonotype was seen ten or more times. V is TRBV3-1 and J is TRBJ1-1; 7 bases are a match to TRBD1. V dropped 4 bases and J dropped 4; count of bases not matched to a gene: 6. The CDR3 has 14 amino acids. In germline, CDR1 is LGHDT, CDR2 YNNKEL (reference sequence). In DNA, the CDR3 is TGTGCCAGCAGCCCACAGGGGTTTGCCACTGAAGCTTTCTTT. It specifies CASSPQGFATEAFF.